This T cell receptor (beta chain) was sequenced for a study of T-cell reconstitution after alpha-beta-depleted transplantation in children. For TCRbeta, the library was prepared with unique molecular identifiers. Via MiXCR, TCRdb re-called the PCR reads, giving one row per CDR3 protein. The sample lists about 610,000 distinct CDR3 sequences; about 11% were seen once. V was clipped by 2 bases and J by 5 bases; unmatched bases: 2. This CDR3 contains 13 residues. Germline V gene lookup returns CDR1 SGDLS and CDR2 YYNGEE. This chain joins TRBV9 and TRBJ2-7, with 9 bases lining up with TRBD1. The clonotype was recovered from a human donor who donated a stem cell graft to a child with acute myeloid leukemia. The material sequenced was PBMCs from the stem cell graft donor, taken from the stem cell graft. As DNA, the CDR3 is TGTGCCAGCAGCGTCCGGGACAGGGACGAGCAGTACTTC. This encodes CASSVRDRDEQYF. Drawing the rest from reference TRBV9 and TRBJ2-7, the complete variable domain is DSGVTQTPKHLITATGQRVTLRCSPRSGDLSVYWYQQSLDQGLQFLIQYYNGEERAKGNILERFSAQQFPDLHSELNLSSLELGDSALYFCASSVRDRDEQYFGPGTRLTVT.